This TCR beta chain was obtained from a study of T-cell reconstitution after alpha-beta-depleted transplantation in children. Preparation of the TCRbeta library was carried out with unique molecular identifiers. One entry per CDR3 protein, called by TCRdb with MiXCR from the PCR reads. The sample has 640,000 or so distinct CDR3 sequences; around a sixth are singletons. V lost 5 bases and J lost 4, with 15 bases in between. Germline V gene data show CDR1 as SGHTA and CDR2 as FQGNSA. The CDR3 is made up of 14 amino acids. V gene TRBV7-2 combines with J gene TRBJ2-7; weak D call: TRBD2 (6 bases). This TCR was sampled from a human donor who donated a stem cell graft to a child with acute myeloid leukemia. The sequencing used PBMCs from the stem cell graft donor, collected from the stem cell graft. The CDR3 sequence is CASSHGTPAYEQYF. The CDR3 bases are TGTGCCAGCAGCCACGGGACTCCCGCGTACGAGCAGTACTTC.